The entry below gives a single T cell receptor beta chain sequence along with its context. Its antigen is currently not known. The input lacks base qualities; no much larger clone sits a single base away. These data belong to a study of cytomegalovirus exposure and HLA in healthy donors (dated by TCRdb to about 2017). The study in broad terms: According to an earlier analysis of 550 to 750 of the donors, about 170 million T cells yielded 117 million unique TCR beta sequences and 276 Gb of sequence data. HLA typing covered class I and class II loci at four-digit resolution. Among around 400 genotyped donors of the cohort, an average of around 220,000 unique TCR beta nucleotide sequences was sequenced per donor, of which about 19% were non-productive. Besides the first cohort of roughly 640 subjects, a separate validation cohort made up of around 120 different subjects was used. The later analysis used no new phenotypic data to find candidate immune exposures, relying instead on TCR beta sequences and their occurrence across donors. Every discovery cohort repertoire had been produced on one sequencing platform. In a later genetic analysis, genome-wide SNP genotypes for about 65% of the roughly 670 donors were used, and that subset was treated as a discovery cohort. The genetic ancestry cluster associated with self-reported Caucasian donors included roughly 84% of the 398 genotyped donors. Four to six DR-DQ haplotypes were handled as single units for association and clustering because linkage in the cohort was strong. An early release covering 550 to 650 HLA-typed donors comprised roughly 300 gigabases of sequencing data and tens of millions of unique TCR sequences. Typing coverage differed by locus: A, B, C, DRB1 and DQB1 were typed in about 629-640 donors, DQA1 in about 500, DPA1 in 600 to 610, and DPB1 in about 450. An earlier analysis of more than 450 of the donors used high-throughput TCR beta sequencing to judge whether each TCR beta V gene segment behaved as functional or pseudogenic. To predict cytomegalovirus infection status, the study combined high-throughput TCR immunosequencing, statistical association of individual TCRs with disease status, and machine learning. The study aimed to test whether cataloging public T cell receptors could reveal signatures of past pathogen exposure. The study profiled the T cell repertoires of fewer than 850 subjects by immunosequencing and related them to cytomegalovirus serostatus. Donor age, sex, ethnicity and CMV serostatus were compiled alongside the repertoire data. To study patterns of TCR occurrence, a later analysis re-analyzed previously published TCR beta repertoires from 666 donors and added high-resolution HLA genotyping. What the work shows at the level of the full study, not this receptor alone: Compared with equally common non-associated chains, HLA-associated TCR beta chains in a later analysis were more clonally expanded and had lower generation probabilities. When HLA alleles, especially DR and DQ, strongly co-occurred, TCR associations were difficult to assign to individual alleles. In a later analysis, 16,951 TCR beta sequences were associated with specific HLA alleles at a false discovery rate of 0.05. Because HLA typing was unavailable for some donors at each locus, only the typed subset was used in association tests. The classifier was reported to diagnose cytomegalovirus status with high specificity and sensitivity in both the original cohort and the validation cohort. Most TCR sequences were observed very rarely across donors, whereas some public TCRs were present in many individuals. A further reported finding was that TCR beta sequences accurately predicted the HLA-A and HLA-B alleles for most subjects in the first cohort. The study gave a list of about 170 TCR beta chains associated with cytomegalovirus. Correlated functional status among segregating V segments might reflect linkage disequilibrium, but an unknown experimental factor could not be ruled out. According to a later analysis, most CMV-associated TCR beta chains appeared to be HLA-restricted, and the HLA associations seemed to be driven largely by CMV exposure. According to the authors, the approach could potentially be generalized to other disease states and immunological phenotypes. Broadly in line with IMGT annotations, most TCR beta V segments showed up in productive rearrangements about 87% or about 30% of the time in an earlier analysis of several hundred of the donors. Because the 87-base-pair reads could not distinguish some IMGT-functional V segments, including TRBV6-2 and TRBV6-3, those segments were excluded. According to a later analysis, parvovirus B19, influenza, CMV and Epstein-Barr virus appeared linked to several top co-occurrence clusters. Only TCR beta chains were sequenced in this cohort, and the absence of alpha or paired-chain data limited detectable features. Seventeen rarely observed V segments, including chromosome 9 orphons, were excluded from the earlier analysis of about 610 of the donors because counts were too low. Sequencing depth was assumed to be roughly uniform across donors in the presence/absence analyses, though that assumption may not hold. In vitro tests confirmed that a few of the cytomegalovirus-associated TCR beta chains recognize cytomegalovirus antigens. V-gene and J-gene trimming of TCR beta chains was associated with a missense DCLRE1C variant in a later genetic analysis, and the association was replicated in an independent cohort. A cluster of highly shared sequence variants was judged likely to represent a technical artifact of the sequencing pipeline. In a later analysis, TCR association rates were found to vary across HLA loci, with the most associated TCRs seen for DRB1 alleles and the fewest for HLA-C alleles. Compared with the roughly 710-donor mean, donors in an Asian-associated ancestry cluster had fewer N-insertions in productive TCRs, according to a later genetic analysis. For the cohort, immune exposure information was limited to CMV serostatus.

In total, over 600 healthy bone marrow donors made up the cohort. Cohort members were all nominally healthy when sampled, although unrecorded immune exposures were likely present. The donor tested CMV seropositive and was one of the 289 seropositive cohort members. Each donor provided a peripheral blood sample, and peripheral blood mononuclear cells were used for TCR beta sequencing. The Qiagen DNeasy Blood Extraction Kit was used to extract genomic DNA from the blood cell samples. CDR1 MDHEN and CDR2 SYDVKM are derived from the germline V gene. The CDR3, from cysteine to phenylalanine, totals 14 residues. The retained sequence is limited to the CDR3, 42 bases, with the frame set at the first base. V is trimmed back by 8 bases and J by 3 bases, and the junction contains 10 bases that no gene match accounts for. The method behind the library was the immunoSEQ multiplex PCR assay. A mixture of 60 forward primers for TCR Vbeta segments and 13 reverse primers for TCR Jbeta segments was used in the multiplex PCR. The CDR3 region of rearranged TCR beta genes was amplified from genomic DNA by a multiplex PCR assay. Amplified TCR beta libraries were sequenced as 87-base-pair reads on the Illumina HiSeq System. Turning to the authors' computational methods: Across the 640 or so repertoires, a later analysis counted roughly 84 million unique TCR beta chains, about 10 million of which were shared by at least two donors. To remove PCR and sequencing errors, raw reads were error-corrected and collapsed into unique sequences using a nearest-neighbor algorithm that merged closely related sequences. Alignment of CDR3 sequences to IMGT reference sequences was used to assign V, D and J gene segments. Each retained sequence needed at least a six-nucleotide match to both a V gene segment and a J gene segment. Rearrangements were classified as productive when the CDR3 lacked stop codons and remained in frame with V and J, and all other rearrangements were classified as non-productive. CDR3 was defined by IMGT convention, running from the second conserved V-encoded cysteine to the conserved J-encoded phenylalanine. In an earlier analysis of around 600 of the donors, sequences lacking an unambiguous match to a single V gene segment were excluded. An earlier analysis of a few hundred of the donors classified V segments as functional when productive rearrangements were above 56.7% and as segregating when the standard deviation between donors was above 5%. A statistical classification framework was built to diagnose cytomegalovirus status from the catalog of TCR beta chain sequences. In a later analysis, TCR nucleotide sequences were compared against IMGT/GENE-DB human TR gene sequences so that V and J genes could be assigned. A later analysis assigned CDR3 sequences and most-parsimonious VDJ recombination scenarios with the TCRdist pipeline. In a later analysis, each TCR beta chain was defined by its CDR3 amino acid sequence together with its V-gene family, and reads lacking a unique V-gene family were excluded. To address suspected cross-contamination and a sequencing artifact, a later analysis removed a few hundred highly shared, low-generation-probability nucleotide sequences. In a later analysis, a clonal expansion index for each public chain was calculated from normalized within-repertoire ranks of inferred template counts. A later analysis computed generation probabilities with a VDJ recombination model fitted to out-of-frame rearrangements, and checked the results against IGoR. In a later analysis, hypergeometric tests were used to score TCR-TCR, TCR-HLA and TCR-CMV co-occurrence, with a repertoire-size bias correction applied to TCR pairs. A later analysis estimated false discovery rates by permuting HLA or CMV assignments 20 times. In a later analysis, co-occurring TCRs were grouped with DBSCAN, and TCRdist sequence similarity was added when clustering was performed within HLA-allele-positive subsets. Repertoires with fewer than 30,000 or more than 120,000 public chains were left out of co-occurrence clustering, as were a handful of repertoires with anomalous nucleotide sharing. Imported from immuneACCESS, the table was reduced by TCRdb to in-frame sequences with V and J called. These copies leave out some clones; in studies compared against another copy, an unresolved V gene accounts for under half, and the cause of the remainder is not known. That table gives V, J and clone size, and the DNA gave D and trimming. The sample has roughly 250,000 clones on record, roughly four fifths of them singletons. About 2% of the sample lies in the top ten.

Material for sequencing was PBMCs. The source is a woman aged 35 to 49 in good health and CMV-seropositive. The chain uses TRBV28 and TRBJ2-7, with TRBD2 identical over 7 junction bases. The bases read TGTGCCAGCCGTTCGAGTTCTAGCGGCTACGAGCAGTACTTC. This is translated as CASRSSSSGYEQYF.